This TCR beta chain came from a study of blood T cell repertoires in COVID-19. Across the study: The United States, Italy and Spain supplied acute and convalescent COVID-19 samples. The analysed material was cDNA or gDNA that came from T cells, B-cell-depleted T cells, or PBMCs.

In the original workflow: For nucleated cells, counts were estimated from reference gene primer amplification. Libraries were prepared by immunoSEQ multiplex PCR; TCRdb keeps only in-frame clonotypes and omits some of them. V, J and clone size are those of that table, while D and trimming were read from the DNA. The sample has tens of thousands of clones, around 83% seen once. The V and J ends lost 8 bases and 4 bases, in that order; junction bases with no gene match: 9. Germline lookup yields CDR1 MGHRA and CDR2 YSYEKL. CDR3 length: 17 residues. This sequence was found in a human donor in a cohort sampled during active or convalescent COVID-19. The sample consisted of peripheral blood. The V gene is TRBV4-1, the J gene TRBJ2-2, with 14 bases lining up with TRBD2. The CDR3 DNA reads as TGCGCCAGCTCGTCGACTAGCGGGGGGGCCGCCACCGGGGAGCTGTTTTTT. It is translated as CASSSTSGGAATGELFF.